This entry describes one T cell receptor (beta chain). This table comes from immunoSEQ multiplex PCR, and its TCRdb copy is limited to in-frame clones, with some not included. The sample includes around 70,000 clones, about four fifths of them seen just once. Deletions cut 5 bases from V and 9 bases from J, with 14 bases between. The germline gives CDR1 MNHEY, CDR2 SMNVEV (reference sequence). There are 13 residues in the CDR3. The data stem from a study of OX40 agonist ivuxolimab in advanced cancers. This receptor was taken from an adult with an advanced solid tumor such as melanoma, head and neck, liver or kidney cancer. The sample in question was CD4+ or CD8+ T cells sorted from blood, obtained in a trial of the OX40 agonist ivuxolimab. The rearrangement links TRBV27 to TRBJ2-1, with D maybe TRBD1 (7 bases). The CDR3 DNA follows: TGTGCCAGCAGTCTCCAGGGGGGTTTTGAGCAGTTCTTC. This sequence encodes CASSLQGGFEQFF.